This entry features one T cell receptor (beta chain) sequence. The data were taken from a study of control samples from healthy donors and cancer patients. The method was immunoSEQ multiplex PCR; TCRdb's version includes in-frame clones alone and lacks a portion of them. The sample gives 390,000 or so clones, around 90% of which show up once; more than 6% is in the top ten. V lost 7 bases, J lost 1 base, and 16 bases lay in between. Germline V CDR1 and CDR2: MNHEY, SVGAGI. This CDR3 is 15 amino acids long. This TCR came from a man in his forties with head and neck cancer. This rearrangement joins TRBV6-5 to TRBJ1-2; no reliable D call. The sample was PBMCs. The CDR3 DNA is TGTGCCAGCACCAGAATACCCGACGGTAACTATGGCTACACCTTC. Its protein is CASTRIPDGNYGYTF.